This passage covers 19 T cell receptor beta chains from one sample sequenced in a study of shared clonotypes between healthy human individuals. Repertoires were generated with immunoSEQ multiplex PCR, while TCRdb's copy carries only in-frame clones and drops some. The sample consists of roughly 640,000 clones, 74% of them appearing once. Sequences were obtained from memory CD4+ T cells sorted from blood. Subset of the sample: CD45RA-negative fraction. Receptors were obtained from a woman aged 30 to 39 in good health.

In its sample, this clone was seen a few times. The chain uses TRBV5-6 and TRBJ1-1; D unclear. Germline V lookup: CDR1 SGHDT, CDR2 YYEEEE. V was shortened by 2 bases and J by 1 base, with 6 bases between the two germline ends. CDR3 length equals 13 residues. The CDR3 bases are TGTGCCAGCAGCTTACAAAGGAACACTGAAGCTTTCTTT. It is translated as CASSLQRNTEAFF.

This clone came up many times. V and J are TRBV6-1 and TRBJ1-2, with D uncertain. The CDR3 sequence is 14 residues long. Looked up from germline, CDR1 is MNHNS and CDR2 is SASEGT. Trimming shortened V by 7 bases and J by 0 bases, and 12 bases separated the two germline ends. Here the CDR3 reads CASMPDLSNYGYTF. The CDR3 coding sequence is TGTGCCAGCATGCCAGACCTCTCTAACTATGGCTACACCTTC.

This clone was counted between two and nine times. The V call is TRBV15, the J call TRBJ1-3; TRBD1 might be the D (5 bases). CDR1 is LNHNV, CDR2 YYDKDF, per germline (reference sequence). Trimming removed 5 bases from V and 4 bases from J, with 18 bases in between. This CDR3 region has 16 residues. This CDR3 is CATSFQTGTGGNTIYF. CDR3 bases: TGTGCCACCAGCTTCCAGACCGGGACGGGCGGAAACACCATATATTTT.

The chain has TRBV5-1 and TRBJ1-1; the D is unclear. Germline CDR1 and CDR2: SGHRS and YFSETQ. This CDR3 region has 13 residues. V was shortened by 5 bases and J by 1 base, with 9 bases between the two germline ends. This CDR3 reads CASRKEQNTEAFF. CDR3 nucleotide sequence: TGCGCCAGCAGGAAGGAACAGAACACTGAAGCTTTCTTT.

The V gene is TRBV4-2, the J gene TRBJ1-1; 7 bases fit TRBD1. From germline, CDR1 is LGHNA and CDR2 YNFKEQ. The CDR3 has 15 residues. V lost 4 bases and J lost 4; bases outside the gene matches: 9. The CDR3 sequence: CASSRRPTGVTEAFF. The DNA for the CDR3 is TGTGCCAGCAGCCGACGCCCCACAGGGGTCACTGAAGCTTTCTTT.

V gene TRBV19 combines with J gene TRBJ2-5; 7 positions match TRBD2. The CDR3 totals 17 residues. The J segment lost 2 bases and the V segment lost 4 bases, leaving 13 bases of the junction unmatched. The germline CDR1 and CDR2 sequences are LNHDA and SQIVND (reference sequence). CDR3 DNA: TGTGCCAGTAGTACCCCGGGGAGCGGGACGATGCAAGAGACCCAGTACTTC. Protein sequence: CASSTPGSGTMQETQYF.

In regard to this clone: Other DNA variants within this sample encode the same CDR3. The CDR3 reads CASSLVGQGYNEQFF. CDR3 in DNA: TGTGCCAGCAGCTTAGTGGGACAGGGTTACAATGAGCAGTTCTTC. The chain links TRBV7-2 to TRBJ2-1; the match to TRBD1 covers 9 bases. Per germline, CDR1 SGHTA and CDR2 FQGNSA. This CDR3 is 15 amino acids long. The J segment lost 4 bases and the V segment lost 1 base, leaving 2 bases of the junction unmatched.

To note about this clone: The sample holds other DNA sequences that translate to the same CDR3. The chain joins TRBV7-9 to TRBJ2-7, with 12 bases that match TRBD2. Germline assignment: CDR1 SEHNR and CDR2 FQNEAQ (reference sequence). J lost 5 bases, V lost 6 bases, and 5 bases had no gene match. This CDR3 has 14 amino acids. The CDR3 region has the DNA TGTGCCAGCAGGTTGACTAGCGGGAGCAACGAGCAGTACTTC. Its protein is CASRLTSGSNEQYF.

Here the CDR3 reads CASSRLVGNEQFF. The CDR3 DNA is TGTGCCAGCAGTCGACTAGTCGGCAATGAGCAGTTCTTC. The chain joins TRBV6-6 to TRBJ2-1; D possibly corresponds to TRBD2 (6 bases). This CDR3 is 13 amino acids long. Germline V gene lookup returns CDR1 MNHNY and CDR2 SVGAGI (reference sequence). The germline V and J ends were trimmed by 5 bases and 6 bases, with 11 bases remaining between them.

The chain combines TRBV2 with TRBJ2-7, with TRBD1 identical over 7 bases. The length of the CDR3 is 14 residues. V dropped 6 bases and J dropped 9; count of bases not matched to a gene: 14. In germline, CDR1 is SNHLY, CDR2 FYNNEI. The CDR3 region has the DNA TGTGCCAGCAGAGCAGACAGGGCTGGGATCGGGCAGTACTTC. Translating gives CASRADRAGIGQYF.

The chain's CDR3 is CASRGGYRGTRVSSYEQYF. The CDR3 DNA is TGTGCCAGCAGGGGAGGGTATAGGGGCACGAGGGTGAGCTCCTACGAGCAGTACTTC. V gene TRBV2 combines with J gene TRBJ2-7; 7 bases fit TRBD2. The trim removed 6 bases at V and 0 bases at J, leaving 20 bases unmatched. Germline assignment: CDR1 SNHLY and CDR2 FYNNEI. This CDR3 is 19 amino acids long.

V gene TRBV6-6 combines with J gene TRBJ1-5; D is unresolved. The CDR3 is made up of 14 amino acids. CDR1 is MNHNY, CDR2 SVGAGI, per germline (reference sequence). The germline V and J ends were trimmed by 6 bases and 2 bases, with 11 bases remaining between them. The CDR3 loop reads CASRRAAGNQPQHF. CDR3 sequence (DNA): TGTGCCAGCAGACGGGCTGCGGGCAATCAGCCCCAGCATTTT.

The chain joins TRBV5-1 to TRBJ2-1; 7 bases agree with TRBD2. V shed 5 bases, J shed 2 bases, and the junction held 4 bases outside the gene matches. Looked up from germline, CDR1 is SGHRS and CDR2 is YFSETQ. The CDR3 covers 14 residues. CDR3 nucleotides: TGCGCCAGCAGTATCCGGGGGGCCTACAATGAGCAGTTCTTC. Residues: CASSIRGAYNEQFF.

The chain is built from TRBV7-6 and TRBJ2-7, with 15 positions matching TRBD2. Trimming at V came to 5 bases and at J to 7 bases, leaving 9 bases not matched to a gene. Germline V gives CDR1 SGHVS, CDR2 FNYEAQ. The CDR3 has 16 residues. The CDR3 DNA is TGTGCCAGCAGCCGGGGCGGACTAGCGGGAGGGCCGGAGCAGTACTTC. Translating it yields CASSRGGLAGGPEQYF.

A note on this clone: Other DNA sequences in this sample translate to the same CDR3. The chain employs TRBV18 and TRBJ1-2; 7 bases line up with TRBD1. V shed 3 bases and J 5 bases; nucleotides not matched to a gene: 3. This CDR3 contains 13 residues. Germline V gives CDR1 KGHSH, CDR2 LQKENI. The CDR3 spells CASSPDRVYGYTF. In nucleotides, the CDR3 is TGTGCCAGCTCACCCGACAGGGTATATGGCTACACCTTC.

The chain carries TRBV7-8 and TRBJ2-2; D may correspond to TRBD1 or TRBD2 (5 bases each). The CDR3 has 18 residues. The germline CDR1 and CDR2 sequences are SGHVS and FQNEAQ. Trimming cost V 0 bases and J 3 bases, with 17 bases left between them. CDR3 loop: CASSLALGDLPHTGELFF. CDR3 nucleotides: TGTGCCAGCAGCTTAGCGTTAGGGGACCTCCCACACACCGGGGAGCTGTTTTTT.

This clone has a handful of counts. The rearrangement uses TRBV28 and TRBJ2-7; TRBD2 agrees at 7 bases. Germline CDR1 is MDHEN and CDR2 is SYDVKM. The CDR3 sequence is 14 residues long. With V trimmed by 8 bases and J by 4 bases, 11 bases remained unmatched. Written as DNA, the CDR3 is TGTGCCAGCCACCCCGCGGGGGAAGGATACGAGCAGTACTTC. Translating it yields CASHPAGEGYEQYF.

The genes are TRBV11-2 and TRBJ2-7, with D maybe TRBD1 (6 bases). Germline CDR1 SGHAT, CDR2 FQNNGV. V was shortened by 6 bases and J by 3 bases, with 15 bases between the two germline ends. The CDR3 spans 14 residues. This chain's CDR3 is CASRRPGVRYEQYF. The CDR3 region has the DNA TGTGCCAGCAGAAGACCAGGGGTGCGCTACGAGCAGTACTTC.

This chain links TRBV9 with TRBJ1-2; weak D call: TRBD1 (5 bases). Germline CDR1 is SGDLS and CDR2 is YYNGEE. V was cut by 2 bases and J by 7 bases, with 15 bases left in between. The CDR3 is made up of 14 amino acids. The DNA of the CDR3 is TGTGCCAGCAGCGTTGGGGGACCTCTCCGTGGCTACACCTTC. Translated, it gives CASSVGGPLRGYTF.